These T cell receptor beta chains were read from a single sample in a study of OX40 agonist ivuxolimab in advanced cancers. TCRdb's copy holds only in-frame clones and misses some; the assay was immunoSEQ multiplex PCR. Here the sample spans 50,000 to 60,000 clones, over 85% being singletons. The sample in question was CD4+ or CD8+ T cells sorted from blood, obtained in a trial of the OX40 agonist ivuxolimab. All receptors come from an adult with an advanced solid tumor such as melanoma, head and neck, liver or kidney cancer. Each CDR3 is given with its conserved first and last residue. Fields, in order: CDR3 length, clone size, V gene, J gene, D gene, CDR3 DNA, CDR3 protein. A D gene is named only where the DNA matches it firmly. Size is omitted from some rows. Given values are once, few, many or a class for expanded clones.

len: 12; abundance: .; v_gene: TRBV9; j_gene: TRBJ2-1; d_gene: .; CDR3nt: TGTGCCAGCAGCCCTTGGGACAATGAGCAGTTCTTC; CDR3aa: CASSPWDNEQFF
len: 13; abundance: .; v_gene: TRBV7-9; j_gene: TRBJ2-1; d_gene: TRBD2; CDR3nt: TGTGCCAGCAGGACTAGCGGTAACAATGAGCAGTTCTTC; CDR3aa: CASRTSGNNEQFF
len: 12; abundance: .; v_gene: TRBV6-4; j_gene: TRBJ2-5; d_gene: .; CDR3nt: TGTGCCAGCAGTGGACAGCAAGAGACCCAGTACTTC; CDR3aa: CASSGQQETQYF
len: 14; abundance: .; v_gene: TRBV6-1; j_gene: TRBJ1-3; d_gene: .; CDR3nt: TGTGCCAGCAGTGAAGCGTTGGGGGCCGACACCATATATTTT; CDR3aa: CASSEALGADTIYF
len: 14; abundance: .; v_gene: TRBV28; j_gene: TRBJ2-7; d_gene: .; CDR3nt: TGTGCCAGCATCATAGGGGGGGGCGCCAGGGAGCAGTACTTC; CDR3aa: CASIIGGGAREQYF
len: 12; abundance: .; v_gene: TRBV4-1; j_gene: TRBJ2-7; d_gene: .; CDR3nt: TGCGCCAGCAGCCAAGCCAGTTACGAGCAGTACTTC; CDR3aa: CASSQASYEQYF
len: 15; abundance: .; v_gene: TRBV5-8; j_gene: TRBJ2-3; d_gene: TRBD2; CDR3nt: TGTGCCAGCACCCCGGGACTAGCGGACACAGATACGCAGTATTTT; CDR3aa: CASTPGLADTDTQYF
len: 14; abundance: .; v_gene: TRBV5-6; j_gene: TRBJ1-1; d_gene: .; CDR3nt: TGTGCCAGCAGCTTGCCCGTCGGGAACACTGAAGCTTTCTTT; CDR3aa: CASSLPVGNTEAFF
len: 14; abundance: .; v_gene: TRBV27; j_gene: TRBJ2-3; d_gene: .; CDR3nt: TGTGCCACTAGTCTAGGTAGCGGCACAGATACGCAGTATTTT; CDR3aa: CATSLGSGTDTQYF
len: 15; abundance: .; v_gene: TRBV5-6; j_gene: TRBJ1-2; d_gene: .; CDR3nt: TGTGCCAGCAGCTCGGACGGTTCCTACGTTCATGGCTACACCTTC; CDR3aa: CASSSDGSYVHGYTF
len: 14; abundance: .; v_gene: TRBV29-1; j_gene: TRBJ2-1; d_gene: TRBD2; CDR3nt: TGCACCATGGAGGGAGCGGGAATGAACAATGAGCAGTTCTTC; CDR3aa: CTMEGAGMNNEQFF
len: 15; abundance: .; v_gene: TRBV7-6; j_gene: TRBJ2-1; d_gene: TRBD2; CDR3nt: TGTGCCAGCAGCCGCCCGGGGGGAGGGCCAAATGAGCAGTTCTTC; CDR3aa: CASSRPGGGPNEQFF
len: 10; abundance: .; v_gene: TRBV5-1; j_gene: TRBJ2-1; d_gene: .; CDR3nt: TGCGCCAGTATAGACAATGAGCAGTTCTTC; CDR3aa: CASIDNEQFF
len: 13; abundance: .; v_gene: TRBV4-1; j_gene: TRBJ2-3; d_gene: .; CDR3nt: TGCGCCAGCAGCCAAGACGTGGGAGATACGCAGTATTTT; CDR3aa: CASSQDVGDTQYF
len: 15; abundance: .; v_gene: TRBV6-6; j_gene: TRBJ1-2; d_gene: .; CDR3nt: TGTGCCAGCAGTTACTCAGTTGGGGGCGGCTATGGCTACACCTTC; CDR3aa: CASSYSVGGGYGYTF
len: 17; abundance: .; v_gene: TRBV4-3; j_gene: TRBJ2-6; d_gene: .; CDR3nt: TGCGCCAGCAGCCAATTTCCCCTTCACTCTGGGGCCAACGTCCTGACTTTC; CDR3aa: CASSQFPLHSGANVLTF
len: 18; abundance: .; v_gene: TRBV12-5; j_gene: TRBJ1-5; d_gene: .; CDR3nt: TGTGCTAGTGGTCCCCCCCTTGACACGAACTATAGCAATCAGCCCCAGCATTTT; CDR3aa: CASGPPLDTNYSNQPQHF
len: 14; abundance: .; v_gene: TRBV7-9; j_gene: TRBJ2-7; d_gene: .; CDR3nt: TGTGCCAGCAGCTCCTCCCTTAACTCCTACGAGCAGTACTTC; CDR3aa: CASSSSLNSYEQYF
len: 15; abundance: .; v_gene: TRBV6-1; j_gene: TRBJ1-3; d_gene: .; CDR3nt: TGTGCCAGCAGTGAACAGCCACAACCTGGAAACACCATATATTTT; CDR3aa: CASSEQPQPGNTIYF
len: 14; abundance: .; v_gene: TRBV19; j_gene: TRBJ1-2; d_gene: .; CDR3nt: TGTGCCAGTACCTTCGGCGGGCAGGGCTATGGCTACACCTTC; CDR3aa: CASTFGGQGYGYTF
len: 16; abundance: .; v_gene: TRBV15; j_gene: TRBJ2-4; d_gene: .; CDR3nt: TGTGCCACCAGCCCCCCCGCCAGAGGGACCAAAAACATTCAGTACTTC; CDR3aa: CATSPPARGTKNIQYF
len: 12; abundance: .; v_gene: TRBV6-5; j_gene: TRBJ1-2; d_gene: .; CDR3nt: TGTGCCAGCAGTCAGACTTCGAATGGCTACACCTTC; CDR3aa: CASSQTSNGYTF
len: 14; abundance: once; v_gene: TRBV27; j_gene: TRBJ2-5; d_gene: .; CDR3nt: TGTGCCAGCACCGGGACCCACCCGGGGGAGACCCAGTACTTC; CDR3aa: CASTGTHPGETQYF
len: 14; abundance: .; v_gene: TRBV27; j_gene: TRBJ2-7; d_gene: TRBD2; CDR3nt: TGTGCCAGCAGTCCACGGGACTACTCCTACGAGCAGTACTTC; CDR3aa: CASSPRDYSYEQYF
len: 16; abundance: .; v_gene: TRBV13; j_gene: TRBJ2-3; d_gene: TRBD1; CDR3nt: TGTGCCAGCAGCCCCGACAGGGTAATTATCTGGGATACGCAGTATTTT; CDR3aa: CASSPDRVIIWDTQYF
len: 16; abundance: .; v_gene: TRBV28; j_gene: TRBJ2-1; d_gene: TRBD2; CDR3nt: TGTGCCAGCAGTTTGGGTATAGCGGGGCTGGATGCGGAGCAGTTCTTC; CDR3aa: CASSLGIAGLDAEQFF
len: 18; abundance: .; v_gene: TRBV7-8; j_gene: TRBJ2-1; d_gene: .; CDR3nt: TGTGCCAGCAGCTTAGCGTATGGGGGTAACCCCTCCTACAATGAGCAGTTCTTC; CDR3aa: CASSLAYGGNPSYNEQFF
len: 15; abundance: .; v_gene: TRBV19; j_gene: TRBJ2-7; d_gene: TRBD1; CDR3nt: TGTGCCAGTAGTATGGGGACAGGGGGCTCCTACGAGCAGTACTTC; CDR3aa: CASSMGTGGSYEQYF
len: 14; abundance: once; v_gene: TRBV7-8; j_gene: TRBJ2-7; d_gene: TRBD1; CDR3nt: TGTGCCAGCAGCTACCCGGGACAGGGCTACGAGCAGTACTTC; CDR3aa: CASSYPGQGYEQYF